These T cell receptor beta chains were read from a single sample in a study of somatic mutations in cytotoxic T cells in rheumatoid arthritis. Sequencing was performed with immunoSEQ multiplex PCR; in TCRdb, only in-frame clones are kept and a portion is missing. This sample carries fewer than 8,500 clones, 65% to 75% of them seen once, and the ten largest clones take roughly two fifths. Sequencing was performed on CD8+ T cells sorted from blood. All receptors derive from an adult with rheumatoid arthritis. Each CDR3 is given with its conserved first and last residue. A D gene is named only where the DNA matches it firmly. Not all rows give a size; the values are once, few, many and, for expanded clones, a class.

NA TRBJ1-2 once TRBV6-1 TGTGCCAGCAGTGAAGGTGCGGAGGCCCCCTATGGCTACACCTTC CASSEGAEAPYGYTF
TRBD2 TRBJ2-5 NA TRBV9 TGTGCCAGCAGCGTAGCCCCGGGACTAGAGGAGACCCAGTACTTC CASSVAPGLEETQYF
TRBD2 TRBJ2-7 NA TRBV27 TGTGCCAGCAGCTTACTAGCGGGAGATTACGAGCAGTACTTC CASSLLAGDYEQYF
NA TRBJ2-7 NA TRBV11-1 TGTGCCAGCAGCCGGGACGTTGCCTACGAGCAGTACTTC CASSRDVAYEQYF
NA TRBJ2-7 NA TRBV5-4 TGTGCCAGCAGCTTGGGGCCGTCCCTCTCCTACGAGCAGTACTTC CASSLGPSLSYEQYF
TRBD1 TRBJ1-1 NA TRBV6-5 TGTGCCAGCAGTTACTCGACAGGGACTGAAGCTTTCTTT CASSYSTGTEAFF
NA TRBJ1-2 NA TRBV9 NA CASSVGGGADPTF
NA TRBJ2-5 NA TRBV4-2 TGTGCCAGCAGCCTTTTCTCCCCGGGGGAAACTTACCAAGAGACCCAGTACTTC CASSLFSPGETYQETQYF
NA TRBJ2-1 NA TRBV5-4 TGTGCCAGCAGCTTGGACGGCAATGAGCAGTTCTTC CASSLDGNEQFF
TRBD1 TRBJ2-1 NA TRBV27 TGTGCCAGCAGTACACTTAGACAGGGGGACAATGAGCAGTTCTTC CASSTLRQGDNEQFF
NA TRBJ1-1 NA TRBV6-1 TGTGCCAGCAGTGAATTAGGTGGCCCGAACACTGAAGCTTTCTTT CASSELGGPNTEAFF
NA TRBJ2-7 NA TRBV6-4 TGTGCCAGCAGTGAATCAGGGATGAGGTACGAGCAGTACTTC CASSESGMRYEQYF
NA TRBJ2-5 NA TRBV4-1 TGCGCCAGCAGCCGGACAGTATACTTAGGGGGAGAGACCCAGTACTTC CASSRTVYLGGETQYF
NA TRBJ2-3 NA TRBV13 TGTGCCAGCAGCTTGGCAACAGATACGCAGTATTTT CASSLATDTQYF
NA TRBJ1-1 NA TRBV9 TGTGCCAGCAGCGTAGTAGGCTATCTAATGAACACTGAAGCTTTCTTT CASSVVGYLMNTEAFF
NA TRBJ2-3 NA TRBV7-9 TGTGCCAGCAGCTTAGTGGCAGGGGGGAGCACAGATACGCAGTATTTT CASSLVAGGSTDTQYF
NA TRBJ1-3 NA TRBV7-8 TGTGCCAGCAGCTCCCTGACAGGAATTTACTCTGGAAACACCATATATTTT CASSSLTGIYSGNTIYF
NA TRBJ1-1 NA TRBV6-1 TGTGCCAGCAGTGAGTACACTGAAGCTTTCTTT CASSEYTEAFF
NA TRBJ1-1 NA TRBV5-4 TGTGCCAGCAGCTTGGGGCCGACTGAAGCTTTCTTT CASSLGPTEAFF
NA TRBJ2-5 NA TRBV7-7 TGTGCTAGCAGCCCAACGTCCGGGTTCCAAGAGACCCAGTACTTC CASSPTSGFQETQYF
NA TRBJ2-5 NA TRBV2 TGTGCCAGCAGTGAAGGGCTCTCGGGAAGGTGGGAGACCCAGTACTTC CASSEGLSGRWETQYF
TRBD2 TRBJ2-3 NA TRBV9 TGTGCCAGCAGCGACCTACTAGCGGGGGGAAGCACAGATACGCAGTATTTT CASSDLLAGGSTDTQYF
NA TRBJ1-2 NA TRBV19 TGTGCCAGTAGTTCTCGGACTCTCTATGGCTACACCTTC CASSSRTLYGYTF
TRBD1 TRBJ1-1 NA TRBV27 TGTGCCAGCAGTTTTTCGATCTCCAGAAGGGGGCGCGATGAAGCTTTCTTT CASSFSISRRGRDEAFF
TRBD1 TRBJ2-7 NA TRBV4-3 TGCGCCAGCAGCGCCGGGACAGGGCCCTACGAGCAGTACTTC CASSAGTGPYEQYF
NA TRBJ2-1 NA TRBV28 TGTGCCAGCAGTTTAGGGAACTACAATGAGCAGTTCTTC CASSLGNYNEQFF
TRBD2 TRBJ2-7 NA TRBV10-3 TGTGCCATCAGTGAGTCGACGCAATCCCTAGCGGGGAGGAACGAGCAGTACTTC CAISESTQSLAGRNEQYF
NA TRBJ1-6 NA TRBV19 TGTGCCAGTAGTAAAGGCCTGAGGGAGAAGAATTCACCCCTCCACTTT CASSKGLREKNSPLHF
TRBD1 TRBJ1-6 NA TRBV30 TGTGCCTGGAGTGTTACAGGGGGCAGGGATAATTCACCCCTCCACTTT CAWSVTGGRDNSPLHF
TRBD2 TRBJ2-3 NA TRBV4-2 TGTGCCAGCAGCCCGCGGGGGGACAAAATAACTAGCACAGATACGCAGTATTTT CASSPRGDKITSTDTQYF
NA TRBJ1-3 NA TRBV6-1 TGTGCCAGCAGTGGCGGCTCTGGAAACACCATATATTTT CASSGGSGNTIYF
NA TRBJ1-6 NA TRBV2 TGTGCCAGCAGTGGGGCAGGAGCCCTATCACCCCTCCACTTT CASSGAGALSPLHF
NA TRBJ1-5 NA TRBV6-5 TGTGCCAGCAGTCCCTGGGAGGGCACTAATCAGCCCCAGCATTTT CASSPWEGTNQPQHF
TRBD2 TRBJ2-1 NA TRBV4-1 TGCGCCAGCAGCCAAGTGGGAGGGACTAGCGGGTTGTACAATGAGCAGTTCTTC CASSQVGGTSGLYNEQFF
NA TRBJ1-1 NA TRBV7-3 TGTGCCAGCAGCTTAGGAGGGGGACTGAACACTGAAGCTTTCTTT CASSLGGGLNTEAFF
NA TRBJ2-5 NA TRBV11-2 TGTGCCAGCAGCCCCGCGGGGCCCCAAGGGACCCAGTACTTC CASSPAGPQGTQYF
TRBD2 TRBJ2-2 NA TRBV6-6 TGTGCCAGCAGTTCTCCCGCGGCTAGCGGTACCGGGGAGCTGTTTTTT CASSSPAASGTGELFF